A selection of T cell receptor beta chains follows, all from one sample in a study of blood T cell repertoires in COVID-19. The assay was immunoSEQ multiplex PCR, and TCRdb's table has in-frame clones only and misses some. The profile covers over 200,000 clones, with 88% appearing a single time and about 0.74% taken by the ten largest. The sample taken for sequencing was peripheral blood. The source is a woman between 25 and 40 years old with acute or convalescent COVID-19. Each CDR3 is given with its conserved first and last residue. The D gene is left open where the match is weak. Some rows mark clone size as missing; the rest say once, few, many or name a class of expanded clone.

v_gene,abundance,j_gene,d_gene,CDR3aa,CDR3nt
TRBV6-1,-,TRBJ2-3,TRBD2,CASSEFQGAGLAGPDTQYF,TGTGCCAGCAGTGAATTCCAGGGGGCCGGACTAGCGGGACCAGATACGCAGTATTTT
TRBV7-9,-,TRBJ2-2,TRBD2,CASSLPAAGGVGELFF,TGTGCCAGCAGCCTCCCAGCGGCGGGAGGGGTCGGGGAGCTGTTTTTT
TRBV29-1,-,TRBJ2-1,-,CSVVDNEQFF,TGCAGCGTTGTAGACAATGAGCAGTTCTTC
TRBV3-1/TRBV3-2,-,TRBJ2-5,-,CASSRSGYQQETQYF,TGTGCCAGCAGCCGAAGCGGATACCAGCAGGAGACCCAGTACTTC
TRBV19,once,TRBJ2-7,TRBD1,CASSIQGAPSYEQYF,TGTGCCAGTAGTATACAGGGGGCCCCCTCCTACGAGCAGTACTTC
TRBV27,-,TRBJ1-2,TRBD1,CASSQSPGTGNYGYTF,TGTGCCAGCAGCCAAAGTCCCGGGACAGGGAACTATGGCTACACCTTC
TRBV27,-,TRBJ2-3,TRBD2,CASRLGTSHLDTQYF,TGTGCCAGCAGGCTAGGGACTAGCCATTTAGATACGCAGTATTTT
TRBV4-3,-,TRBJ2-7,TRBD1,CASSQFRTGGYEQYF,TGCGCCAGCAGCCAATTCAGGACAGGGGGCTACGAGCAGTACTTC
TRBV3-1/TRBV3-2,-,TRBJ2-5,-,CASSQDLAIETQYF,TGTGCCAGCAGCCAAGATTTGGCCATCGAGACCCAGTACTTC
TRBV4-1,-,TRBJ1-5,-,CASSQGQGQNQPQHF,TGCGCCAGCAGCCAAGGGCAGGGTCAGAATCAGCCCCAGCATTTT
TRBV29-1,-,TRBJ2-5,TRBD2,CSVDTGGLETQYF,TGCAGCGTTGATACGGGAGGGTTAGAGACCCAGTACTTC
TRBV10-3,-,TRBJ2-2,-,CAIRPGVGELFF,TGTGCCATCAGACCAGGGGTCGGGGAGCTGTTTTTT
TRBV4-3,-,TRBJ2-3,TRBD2,CATPRVRLAAHTDTQYF,TGCGCCACTCCTAGGGTAAGACTAGCGGCACACACAGATACGCAGTATTTT
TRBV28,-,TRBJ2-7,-,CASSLVSGGRLYEQYF,TGTGCCAGCAGTTTGGTCTCAGGGGGGCGTCTCTACGAGCAGTACTTC
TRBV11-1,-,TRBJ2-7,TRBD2,CASSNRLAGGDEQYF,TGTGCCAGCAGCAACAGACTAGCGGGAGGTGACGAGCAGTACTTC
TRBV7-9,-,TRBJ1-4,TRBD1,CASSKWDRPGSNEKLFF,TGTGCCAGCAGCAAATGGGACAGGCCCGGGAGTAATGAAAAACTGTTTTTT
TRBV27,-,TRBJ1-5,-,CASSLTGYNQPQHF,TGTGCCAGCAGTTTGACCGGGTATAATCAGCCCCAGCATTTT
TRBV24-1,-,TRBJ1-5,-,CATGKSGPQPQHF,TGTGCCACCGGAAAATCAGGTCCTCAGCCCCAGCATTTT
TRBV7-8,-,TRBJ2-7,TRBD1,CASSTRTGVEQYF,TGTGCCAGCAGCACAAGAACAGGGGTCGAGCAGTACTTC
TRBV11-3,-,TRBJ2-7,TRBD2,CASSGTSGRAKYEQYF,TGTGCCAGCAGCGGGACTAGCGGGAGGGCCAAGTACGAGCAGTACTTC
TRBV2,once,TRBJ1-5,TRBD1,CASSGTGGGNQPQHF,TGTGCCAGCAGTGGGACAGGGGGAGGCAATCAGCCCCAGCATTTT
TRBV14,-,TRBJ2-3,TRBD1,CASSQPGWTGSDTQYF,TGTGCCAGCAGCCAGCCCGGCTGGACAGGGTCAGATACGCAGTATTTT
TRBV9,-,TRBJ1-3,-,CASSVGGDLNTIYF,TGTGCCAGCAGCGTAGGGGGAGATTTAAACACCATATATTTT
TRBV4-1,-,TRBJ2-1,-,CASSQEVPQGSYNEQFF,TGCGCCAGCAGCCAAGAGGTCCCCCAGGGTTCTTACAATGAGCAGTTCTTC
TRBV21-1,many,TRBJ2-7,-,CASSKGPSGGTTYEQYF,TGTGCCAGCAGCAAAGGTCCTAGCGGGGGCACAACCTACGAGCAGTACTTC
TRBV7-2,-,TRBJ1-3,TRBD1,CASSKDRTRNTIYF,TGTGCCAGCAGCAAGGACAGGACACGAAACACCATATATTTT
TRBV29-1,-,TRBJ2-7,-,CSVEDEGSETYEQYF,TGCAGCGTTGAAGATGAAGGTAGCGAGACCTACGAGCAGTACTTC
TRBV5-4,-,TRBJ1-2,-,CASSLDRVNGYTF,TGTGCCAGCAGCTTGGACAGGGTTAATGGCTACACCTTC
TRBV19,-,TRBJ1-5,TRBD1,CASRGPGGGGNQPQHF,TGTGCCAGTCGGGGACCGGGAGGGGGCGGGAATCAGCCCCAGCATTTT
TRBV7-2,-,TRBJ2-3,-,CAQAGQGTDTQYF,TGTGCCCAAGCGGGACAGGGCACAGATACGCAGTATTTT
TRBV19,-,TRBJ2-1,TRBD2,CASTSLGGGPSDEQFF,TGTGCCAGTACTTCCTTGGGGGGAGGGCCCTCCGATGAGCAGTTCTTC
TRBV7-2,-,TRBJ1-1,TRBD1,CASSVSRGQNTEAFF,TGTGCCAGCAGCGTGAGCAGGGGGCAGAACACTGAAGCTTTCTTT
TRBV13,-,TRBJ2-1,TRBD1,CASSPQGADEQFF,TGTGCCAGCAGCCCCCAGGGGGCGGATGAGCAGTTCTTC
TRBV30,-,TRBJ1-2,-,CAWSPFPDSLYGYTF,TGTGCCTGGAGTCCTTTTCCGGACAGCCTCTATGGCTACACCTTC
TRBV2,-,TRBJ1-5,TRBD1,CASSQTGVNQPQHF,TGTGCCAGCAGCCAAACAGGGGTCAATCAGCCCCAGCATTTT
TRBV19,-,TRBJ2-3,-,CASSIGRGATDTQYF,TGTGCCAGTAGTATCGGGAGAGGGGCCACAGATACGCAGTATTTT
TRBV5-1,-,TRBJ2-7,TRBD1,CASSFPGQGLEQYF,TGCGCCAGCAGCTTCCCGGGACAGGGGCTCGAGCAGTACTTC
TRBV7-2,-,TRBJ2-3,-,CASSWGRGSTDTQYF,TGTGCCAGCAGCTGGGGAAGGGGGAGCACAGATACGCAGTATTTT
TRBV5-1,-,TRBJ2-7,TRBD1,CASSLDWDRGIYEQYF,TGCGCCAGCAGCCTGGATTGGGACAGGGGCATCTACGAGCAGTACTTC
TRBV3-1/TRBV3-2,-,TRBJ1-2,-,CASSQDGPGRRSYGYTF,TGTGCCAGCAGCCAAGATGGCCCTGGTAGGAGGAGCTATGGCTACACCTTC
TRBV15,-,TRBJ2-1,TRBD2,CAPNFCGRGNEQFF,TGTGCCCCCAATTTTTGCGGGAGGGGCAATGAGCAGTTCTTC
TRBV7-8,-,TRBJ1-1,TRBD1,CASSQGRGQTNTEAFF,TGTGCCAGCAGCCAAGGTAGGGGACAGACGAACACTGAAGCTTTCTTT
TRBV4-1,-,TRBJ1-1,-,CASSSRGAGNTEAFF,TGCGCCAGCAGCTCAAGGGGCGCGGGAAACACTGAAGCTTTCTTT
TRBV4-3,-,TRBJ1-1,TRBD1,CASSHTGTGYEAFF,TGCGCCAGCAGCCATACCGGGACAGGGTACGAAGCTTTCTTT
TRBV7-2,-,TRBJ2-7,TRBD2,CASSRAGGFEQYF,TGTGCCAGCTCTCGAGCGGGAGGGTTCGAGCAGTACTTC
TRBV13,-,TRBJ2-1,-,CASSSIRGPYNEQFF,TGTGCCAGCAGCTCTATTCGAGGCCCCTACAATGAGCAGTTCTTC
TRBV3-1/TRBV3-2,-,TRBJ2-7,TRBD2,CASSQAGLADYEQYF,TGTGCCAGCAGCCAAGCGGGACTAGCGGATTACGAGCAGTACTTC
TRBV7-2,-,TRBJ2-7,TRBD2,CASSPRGYSMAEQYF,TGTGCCAGCAGCCCGCGGGGGTACTCTATGGCCGAGCAGTACTTC
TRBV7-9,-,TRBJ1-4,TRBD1,CASSHRGTNEKLFF,TGTGCCAGCAGCCACAGGGGGACAAATGAAAAACTGTTTTTT
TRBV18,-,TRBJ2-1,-,CASSPRSRDQGTEQFF,TGTGCCAGCTCACCAAGGTCCAGGGATCAGGGGACGGAGCAGTTCTTC
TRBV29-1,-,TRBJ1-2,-,CSVEEEGFYGYTF,TGCAGCGTTGAAGAGGAGGGCTTCTATGGCTACACCTTC
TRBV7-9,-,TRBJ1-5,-,CASSLGRDQPQHF,TGTGCCAGCAGCTTAGGGAGGGATCAGCCCCAGCATTTT
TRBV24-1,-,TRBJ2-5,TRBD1,CATSDYRGETQYF,TGTGCCACCAGTGATTACAGGGGAGAGACCCAGTACTTC
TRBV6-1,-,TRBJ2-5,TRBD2,CAGRSSGQETQYF,TGTGCCGGCAGGTCTAGCGGCCAAGAGACCCAGTACTTC
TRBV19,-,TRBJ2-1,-,CASSTGVGNEQFF,TGTGCCAGTAGTACAGGGGTGGGGAATGAGCAGTTCTTC
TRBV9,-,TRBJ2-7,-,CASSDYRDKKNEQYF,TGTGCCAGCAGCGACTACCGGGACAAAAAGAACGAGCAGTACTTC
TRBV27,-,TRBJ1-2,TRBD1,CASSLYRGLAYGYTF,TGTGCCAGCAGTCTCTACAGGGGGCTGGCCTATGGCTACACCTTC
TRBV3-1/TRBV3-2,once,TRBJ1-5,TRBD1,CASSQKRRMAGGRPQHF,TGTGCCAGCAGCCAGAAAAGAAGGATGGCAGGGGGCCGGCCCCAGCATTTT
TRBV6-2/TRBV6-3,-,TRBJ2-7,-,CASSYAGSYEQYF,TGTGCCAGCAGTTACGCGGGTTCCTACGAGCAGTACTTC